The rows below give T cell receptor beta chains drawn from one sample of a study of cytomegalovirus exposure and HLA in healthy donors. The protocol was immunoSEQ multiplex PCR, while the TCRdb copy is restricted to in-frame clones and leaves out a portion. The sample has more than 100,000 clones, approximately 87% seen once; the top ten hold roughly 5.2%. Sequencing input: PBMCs. These receptors all stem from a woman under 40 in good health and CMV-seronegative. CDR3s include the opening cysteine and the closing phenylalanine or tryptophan. D genes are given only for firm matches. Clone size is not always given. Where it is, it says once, few, many or a class for expanded clones.

clone_size j_call cdr3_length d_call v_call cdr3_nt cdr3_aa
. TRBJ1-5 17 . TRBV28 TGTGCCAGCAGTTTTCTCCACAGGGCTGGAAGAAATCAGCCCCAGCATTTT CASSFLHRAGRNQPQHF
. TRBJ2-2 15 TRBD1 TRBV5-3 TGTGCCAGAAGGCCCGACAGGGGAGGCACCGGGGAGCTGTTTTTT CARRPDRGGTGELFF
. TRBJ1-4 14 . TRBV28 TGTGCCAGCAGTTTACCCGAGACACATGAAAAACTGTTTTTT CASSLPETHEKLFF
. TRBJ1-4 11 . TRBV30 TGTGCCTGGAACAGTGGAGAAAAACTGTTTTTT CAWNSGEKLFF
. TRBJ2-5 15 TRBD2 TRBV5-4 TGTGCCAGCAGCTTGTACCTAGCGGGGCAAGAGACCCAGTACTTC CASSLYLAGQETQYF
. TRBJ1-2 14 TRBD1 TRBV7-8 TGTGCCAGCAGCTTGGGGACAGGGAACTATGGCTACACCTTC CASSLGTGNYGYTF
. TRBJ2-3 15 . TRBV7-6 TGTGCCAGCACCTTCCGCGGGGACCTCACAGATACGCAGTATTTT CASTFRGDLTDTQYF
. TRBJ2-5 13 TRBD1 TRBV10-3 TGTGCCATCGGTTTAACAGGGGCAGGGACCCAGTACTTC CAIGLTGAGTQYF
. TRBJ2-7 15 . TRBV27 TGTGCCAGCAGTAGAACAGAACCGTGGCTTTACGAGCAGTACTTC CASSRTEPWLYEQYF
once TRBJ2-5 17 TRBD2 TRBV7-9 TGTGCCAGCAGCCCCGGGACTAGCGGGGGGCCCCAAGAGACCCAGTACTTC CASSPGTSGGPQETQYF
. TRBJ1-1 15 TRBD1 TRBV19 TGTGCCAGTAGTAGTCGACAGGGGACGAACACTGAAGCTTTCTTT CASSSRQGTNTEAFF
. TRBJ2-1 13 . TRBV6-6 TGTGCCAGCAGCGATACCCTATTGAATGAGCAGTTCTTC CASSDTLLNEQFF
. TRBJ1-3 16 . TRBV7-9 TGTGCCAGCAGCTTATCGGGGAAAAACTCTGGAAACACCATATATTTT CASSLSGKNSGNTIYF
. TRBJ2-3 14 . TRBV9 TGTGCCAGCAGCGTGCGGGGGCGCACAGATACGCAGTATTTT CASSVRGRTDTQYF
. TRBJ2-1 14 . TRBV28 TGTGCCAGCAGTTCACCGGGAGCAGACAATGAGCAGTTCTTC CASSSPGADNEQFF
once TRBJ1-2 14 . TRBV27 TGTGCCAGCAGCCGAACAGGGTGGAACTATGGCTACACCTTC CASSRTGWNYGYTF
. TRBJ2-7 14 . TRBV11-1 TGTGCCAGCAGCTTTGACAGGTTCGCCTACGAGCAGTACTTC CASSFDRFAYEQYF
once TRBJ1-4 12 . TRBV29-1 TGCAGCGGCGGGACAACTAATGAAAAACTGTTTTTT CSGGTTNEKLFF
. TRBJ2-7 14 TRBD1 TRBV27 TGTGCCAGCAGTTCGAACAGGGGCGGTTACGAGCAGTACTTC CASSSNRGGYEQYF
. TRBJ2-2 14 . TRBV29-1 TGCAGCGTTGAACCTGGGCCCAACACCGGGGAGCTGTTTTTT CSVEPGPNTGELFF
. TRBJ2-5 14 TRBD1 TRBV7-3 TGTGCCCGCGACCGGGACAGTCAAAAGGAGACCCAGTACTTC CARDRDSQKETQYF
. TRBJ1-6 12 . TRBV30 TGTGCCTGGAGCAGGGAAGGTTCACCCCTCCACTTT CAWSREGSPLHF
. TRBJ2-6 14 . TRBV11-1 TGTGCCAGCAGCCTGGGAGTTGGGGCCAACGTCCTGACTTTC CASSLGVGANVLTF
. TRBJ2-3 14 TRBD2 TRBV30 TGTGCCTGGATTCCACTAGCGAACACAGATACGCAGTATTTT CAWIPLANTDTQYF
. TRBJ2-7 12 TRBD2 TRBV29-1 TGCAGCGTAGCTAGCGGGAGCTACGAGCAGTACTTC CSVASGSYEQYF
. TRBJ2-1 15 TRBD2 TRBV7-6 TGTGCCAGCAGCGCCCTAGCGGGAGGCTACAATGAGCAGTTCTTC CASSALAGGYNEQFF
. TRBJ1-1 14 TRBD1 TRBV19 TGTGCCACCCAGATTACAGGGGGGAACACTGAAGCTTTCTTT CATQITGGNTEAFF
few TRBJ2-1 19 TRBD2 TRBV7-2 TGTGCCAGCAGCACCAAGGGCATGACTAGCGGGGGGGCATGGAATGAGCAGTTCTTC CASSTKGMTSGGAWNEQFF
. TRBJ2-5 15 . TRBV7-8 TGTGCCAGCAGCTCAACAGGGTGGACTCGAGAGACCCAGTACTTC CASSSTGWTRETQYF
. TRBJ2-7 13 . TRBV7-9 TGTGCCAGCAGCTTACTCGGGGTCAACGAGCAGTACTTC CASSLLGVNEQYF
once TRBJ2-1 17 TRBD2 TRBV9 TGTGCCAGCAGCCCCAGTGGGGCGGGGGGACTCGACAATGAGCAGTTCTTC CASSPSGAGGLDNEQFF